Below are 20 T cell receptor beta chains sequenced from a single sample in a study of T cell responses to AZD1222 COVID-19 vaccine. The repertoire was sequenced with immunoSEQ multiplex PCR; TCRdb's copy has only in-frame clones and lacks some. The sample lists some 160,000 clones, about 92% occurring once. Sequenced material: peripheral blood, taken on day 0 of AZD1222 vaccination. These receptors all stem from an adult in good health.

The rearrangement links TRBV20-1 to TRBJ1-1; D is undetermined. CDR1 is DFQATT and CDR2 is SNEGSKA in the germline V gene (reference sequence). The CDR3 covers 11 residues. V lost 7 bases and J lost 1, with 7 bases in between. CDR3 residues: CSVDENTEAFF. As DNA, the CDR3 is TGCAGTGTAGACGAGAACACTGAAGCTTTCTTT.

The chain carries TRBV6-1 and TRBJ1-5; TRBD1 matches 10 bases. Germline values: CDR1 MNHNS, CDR2 SASEGT. This CDR3 comprises 18 residues. With V trimmed by 4 bases and J by 0 bases, 9 bases remained unmatched. Written as DNA, the CDR3 is TGTGCCAGCAGTGCCCGAAGGGACAGGGGTGGTAGCAATCAGCCCCAGCATTTT. This encodes CASSARRDRGGSNQPQHF.

This clone occurred a few times. J is TRBJ1-1 and V is TRBV3-1 (or the pseudogene TRBV3-2); D gene unclear. This CDR3 has 13 amino acids. Per germline, CDR1 LGHDT and CDR2 YNNKEL (reference sequence). V lost 0 bases to trimming and J lost 3 bases, with 5 bases between them. The CDR3 bases are TGTGCCAGCAGCCAAGAATGGGACACTGAAGCTTTCTTT. Amino acid sequence: CASSQEWDTEAFF.

The V gene is TRBV28, the J gene TRBJ1-4, with D tentatively TRBD1 (5 bases). V was clipped by 6 bases and J by 6 bases, with 14 bases between them. The CDR3 spans 14 residues. Germline V gene lookup returns CDR1 MDHEN and CDR2 SYDVKM. In DNA, the CDR3 is TGTGCCAGCAGGCTGGGGACGTCCGATGAAAAACTGTTTTTT. Its protein product is CASRLGTSDEKLFF.

V gene TRBV9 combines with J gene TRBJ2-2, with 7 positions matching TRBD1. The CDR3 length is 16 residues. Trimming removed 2 bases from V and 1 base from J; junction bases left unmatched: 5. The germline CDR1 and CDR2 sequences are SGDLS and YYNGEE. The CDR3 DNA reads TGTGCCAGCAGCGTCGCCGGGACAGAGAACACCGGGGAGCTGTTTTTT. Translating gives CASSVAGTENTGELFF.

The V call is TRBV11-3, the J call TRBJ1-4; 10 bases map to TRBD1. The CDR3 extends over 15 amino acids. Germline lookup yields CDR1 SGHNT and CDR2 YENEEA. V trimming: 6 bases; J trimming: 7 bases; junction bases outside the gene matches: 8. The CDR3 is CASSQGQGRREKLFF. The CDR3 region has the DNA TGTGCCAGCAGTCAGGGACAGGGGCGGCGTGAAAAACTGTTTTTT.

The chain is built from TRBV4-1 and TRBJ1-3, with unresolved D. The CDR3 runs 14 residues. V was shortened by 1 base and J by 0 bases, with 4 bases between the two germline ends. CDR1 is MGHRA and CDR2 is YSYEKL in the germline V gene. The CDR3 region has the DNA TGCGCCAGCAGCCAAGTCATCTCTGGAAACACCATATATTTT. This encodes CASSQVISGNTIYF.

In DNA, the CDR3 is TGTGCCAGCAGGGATATCCGGCTCAGGGGGCGTGAAAAACTGTTTTTT. It is translated as CASRDIRLRGREKLFF. This chain connects TRBV7-9 to TRBJ1-4, with TRBD1 matching over 8 bases. V was clipped by 6 bases and J by 7 bases; unmatched bases: 13. CDR1 and CDR2 from the germline V gene are SEHNR and FQNEAQ (reference sequence). CDR3 size: 16 residues.

Only one count was recorded for this clone. The rearrangement uses TRBV18 and TRBJ2-7; a possible D gene is TRBD2 (6 bases). This CDR3 spans 14 amino acids. Germline V lookup: CDR1 KGHSH, CDR2 LQKENI. V was clipped by 0 bases and J by 4 bases, with 10 bases between them. The CDR3 DNA is TGTGCCAGCTCACCACCGCGGGGCCGTTACGAGCAGTACTTC. Translating gives CASSPPRGRYEQYF.

The chain couples TRBV7-3 to TRBJ2-7; possibly TRBD1 for D (6 bases). The germline CDR1 and CDR2 sequences are SGHTA and FQGTGA. The CDR3 contains 16 residues. V lost 1 base to trimming and J lost 0 bases, with 13 bases between them. The CDR3 sequence: CASSLRGQRSSYEQYF. CDR3 in DNA: TGTGCCAGCAGCTTAAGAGGACAGAGGAGCTCCTACGAGCAGTACTTC.

The J gene is TRBJ1-5, the V gene TRBV19; tentative D call: TRBD1 (5 bases). The germline V gene has CDR1 LNHDA and CDR2 SQIVND (reference sequence). With 6 bases removed from V and 7 bases from J, the gap between germline ends came to 10 bases. The CDR3 loop spans 12 amino acids. The CDR3 reads CASSRGNQPQHF. The CDR3 DNA follows: TGTGCCAGTAGCCGGGGGAACCAGCCCCAGCATTTT.

The chain employs TRBV3-1 (or the pseudogene TRBV3-2) and TRBJ2-7; 7 nucleotides line up with TRBD2. Germline V gene lookup returns CDR1 LGHDT and CDR2 YNNKEL (reference sequence). The CDR3 is 15 residues long. V trimming: 2 bases; J trimming: 0 bases; junction bases outside the gene matches: 4. The CDR3 bases are TGTGCCAGCAGCCAACCGGGACTACTCTCCTACGAGCAGTACTTC. This translates into CASSQPGLLSYEQYF.

CDR3 protein: CASSQRNTEAFF. DNA of the CDR3: TGTGCCAGCAGTCAGAGGAACACTGAAGCTTTCTTT. The rearrangement joins TRBV28 to TRBJ1-1; D gene uncertain. Trimming stripped 5 bases from V and 1 base from J, with 5 bases between. The CDR3 spans 12 residues. The germline V gene has CDR1 MDHEN and CDR2 SYDVKM.

The chain is built from TRBV5-1 and TRBJ2-7; unclear D gene. The CDR3 runs to 13 residues. The germline CDR1 and CDR2 sequences are SGHRS and YFSETQ. Trimming took 0 bases from V and 5 from J, leaving 9 bases between them. The CDR3 protein is CASSLDFGDEQYF. CDR3 sequence (DNA): TGCGCCAGCAGCTTGGATTTCGGTGACGAGCAGTACTTC.

This chain uses TRBV5-1 with TRBJ2-7; possible D gene TRBD1, 6 bases. The CDR3 sequence is 14 residues long. Looked up from germline, CDR1 is SGHRS and CDR2 is YFSETQ. The V end was cut by 0 bases, the J end by 4 bases, with 11 bases between. Here the CDR3 DNA reads TGCGCCAGCAGCTTGGAGGGACACATTTACGAGCAGTACTTC. As protein: CASSLEGHIYEQYF.

The rearrangement joins TRBV3-1 (or the pseudogene TRBV3-2) to TRBJ1-2; TRBD1 is a possible D gene (6 bases). Germline-derived CDR1 and CDR2 are LGHDT and YNNKEL (reference sequence). The V and J ends lost 1 base and 0 bases respectively, with 12 bases between them. The CDR3 runs to 16 residues. The CDR3 region has the DNA TGTGCCAGCAGCCAAGCTCAGGGGCGAACTAACTATGGCTACACCTTC. This translates into CASSQAQGRTNYGYTF.

This chain joins TRBV12-3 or TRBV12-4 and TRBJ1-1, with 10 bases lining up with TRBD1. The length of the CDR3 is 12 residues. The J segment lost 11 bases and the V segment lost 4 bases, leaving 4 bases of the junction unmatched. CDR3: CASSSDRGSAFF. The DNA for the CDR3 is TGTGCCAGCAGTTCGGACAGGGGGAGCGCTTTCTTT.

The chain is built from TRBV20-1 and TRBJ2-7, with D uncertain. V lost 0 bases to trimming and J lost 4 bases, with 4 bases between them. Germline assignment: CDR1 DFQATT and CDR2 SNEGSKA (reference sequence). This CDR3 is 11 amino acids long. CDR3 coding DNA: TGCAGTGCTAGAGAAGGGTACGAGCAGTACTTC. Its translation is CSAREGYEQYF.

This chain connects TRBV11-3 to TRBJ2-5; 15 bases map to TRBD2. Germline V gene lookup returns CDR1 SGHNT and CDR2 YENEEA. Unmatched junction bases numbered 8, after V lost 5 bases and J lost 4 bases. There are 17 residues in the CDR3. This chain's CDR3 is CASSLRTSGGAGETQYF. Written as DNA, the CDR3 is TGTGCCAGCAGCCTTCGGACTAGCGGGGGGGCAGGAGAGACCCAGTACTTC.

V and J are TRBV7-9 and TRBJ1-6, with 7 nucleotides matching TRBD1. This CDR3 is 14 amino acids long. Germline V lookup: CDR1 SEHNR, CDR2 FQNEAQ (reference sequence). V dropped 6 bases and J dropped 8; count of bases not matched to a gene: 7. The CDR3 nucleotides are TGTGCCAGCAGGCAGACAGGGTATGATTCACCCCTCCACTTT. Protein: CASRQTGYDSPLHF.